This is a list of T cell receptor beta chains from one sample in a study of immune cell composition in non-small cell lung cancer. TCRdb keeps only in-frame clones here, not all; method: immunoSEQ multiplex PCR. This sample has 6,000 to 8,500 clones; around two thirds occur once, and the top ten carry around a tenth. Specimen: non-adjacent lung tissue. The receptors derive from a human donor with non-small cell lung cancer. Both conserved end residues are part of each CDR3. D genes are given only for firm matches. Size values are once, few and many counts, or a class for expanded clones, and some rows have none.

J gene: TRBJ1-3
clone size: -
V gene: TRBV9
D gene: -
CDR3 DNA: TGTGCCAGCAGCGTCTTCGATAGGGGCCCCTCTGGAAACACCATATATTTT
CDR3 protein: CASSVFDRGPSGNTIYF

J gene: TRBJ2-2
clone size: -
V gene: TRBV5-1
D gene: TRBD1
CDR3 DNA: TGCGCCAGCAGCACAGGGGGCTCGAGAACCGGGGAGCTGTTTTTT
CDR3 protein: CASSTGGSRTGELFF

J gene: TRBJ2-2
clone size: -
V gene: TRBV5-1
D gene: TRBD2
CDR3 DNA: TGCGCCAGCAGTCGGACTAGCGGGGGGGCGAACACCGGGGAGCTGTTTTTT
CDR3 protein: CASSRTSGGANTGELFF

J gene: TRBJ2-1
clone size: -
V gene: TRBV13
D gene: TRBD2
CDR3 DNA: TGTGCCAGCAGCTTCGGGCTAGCGGGGGAGGGCAATGAGCAGTTCTTC
CDR3 protein: CASSFGLAGEGNEQFF

J gene: TRBJ2-7
clone size: -
V gene: TRBV5-1
D gene: -
CDR3 DNA: TGCGCCACTTCGGCAGGGGGACTTGAGGAGCAGTACTTC
CDR3 protein: CATSAGGLEEQYF

J gene: TRBJ1-2
clone size: -
V gene: TRBV2
D gene: -
CDR3 DNA: TGTGCCAGCGTGGCCGACTATGGCTACACCTTC
CDR3 protein: CASVADYGYTF

J gene: TRBJ2-5
clone size: -
V gene: TRBV9
D gene: TRBD1
CDR3 DNA: TGTGCCAGCAGCCCCGGTACGCAGGGGGCTTATGAGACCCAGTACTTC
CDR3 protein: CASSPGTQGAYETQYF

J gene: TRBJ1-2
clone size: -
V gene: TRBV7-2
D gene: TRBD1
CDR3 DNA: TGTGCCAGCAGTTTTATCCCGGGACAGGGATCAGGATATGGCTACACCTTC
CDR3 protein: CASSFIPGQGSGYGYTF

J gene: TRBJ1-3
clone size: -
V gene: TRBV6-1
D gene: -
CDR3 DNA: TGTGCCAGCAGTGAACGGGAGTCCGGAAACACCATATATTTT
CDR3 protein: CASSERESGNTIYF

J gene: TRBJ2-1
clone size: -
V gene: TRBV9
D gene: -
CDR3 DNA: TGTGCCAGCAGCAGGGACTGGAACAATGAGCAGTTCTTC
CDR3 protein: CASSRDWNNEQFF

J gene: TRBJ2-4
clone size: -
V gene: TRBV6-1
D gene: -
CDR3 DNA: TGTGCCACCGTTGGGGGGTATTTGGACATTCAGTACTTC
CDR3 protein: CATVGGYLDIQYF

J gene: TRBJ2-3
clone size: -
V gene: TRBV9
D gene: TRBD2
CDR3 DNA: TGTGCCAGCAGCTTCCTAGCGGGAGGGGGCACAGATACGCAGTATTTT
CDR3 protein: CASSFLAGGGTDTQYF

J gene: TRBJ2-7
clone size: -
V gene: TRBV5-3
D gene: TRBD1
CDR3 DNA: TGTGCCAGCAGCCCTTTGGACAGGTCCTACGAGCAGTACTTC
CDR3 protein: CASSPLDRSYEQYF

J gene: TRBJ1-2
clone size: -
V gene: TRBV11-3
D gene: -
CDR3 DNA: TGTGCCAGCAGCTTAGATAGATCACAGGGTGACTATGGCTACACCTTC
CDR3 protein: CASSLDRSQGDYGYTF

J gene: TRBJ2-1
clone size: -
V gene: TRBV9
D gene: TRBD1
CDR3 DNA: TGTGCCAGCAGCGTAATGGGGACAGCCTACAATGAGCAGTTCTTC
CDR3 protein: CASSVMGTAYNEQFF

J gene: TRBJ2-7
clone size: -
V gene: TRBV11-3
D gene: TRBD2
CDR3 DNA: TGTGCCAGCAGCGCAATGGGGGGGAGTGGGTACGAGCAGTACTTC
CDR3 protein: CASSAMGGSGYEQYF

J gene: TRBJ2-1
clone size: -
V gene: TRBV5-1
D gene: TRBD2
CDR3 DNA: TGCGCCAGCAGCTCCCCAACCATAGGAGCGGGATTCTACAATGAGCAGTTCTTC
CDR3 protein: CASSSPTIGAGFYNEQFF

J gene: TRBJ2-3
clone size: -
V gene: TRBV6-5
D gene: TRBD2
CDR3 DNA: TGTGCCAGCAGTTACGGCCGTCTAGCGGGAGATACGCAGTATTTT
CDR3 protein: CASSYGRLAGDTQYF

J gene: TRBJ1-2
clone size: -
V gene: TRBV28
D gene: -
CDR3 DNA: TGTGCCAGCAGAATCGATGGAGGCTATGGCTACACCTTC
CDR3 protein: CASRIDGGYGYTF

J gene: TRBJ1-1
clone size: -
V gene: TRBV6-1
D gene: -
CDR3 DNA: TGTGCCAGCAGTTCCGACACCTACACTGAAGCTTTCTTT
CDR3 protein: CASSSDTYTEAFF

J gene: TRBJ2-5
clone size: -
V gene: TRBV28
D gene: -
CDR3 DNA: TGTGCCAGCAGTAAGGGGTTTAAAGAGACCCAGTACTTC
CDR3 protein: CASSKGFKETQYF

J gene: TRBJ1-1
clone size: -
V gene: TRBV28
D gene: -
CDR3 DNA: TGTGCCAGTATGGACAGCGGTAGGACTGAAGCTTTCTTT
CDR3 protein: CASMDSGRTEAFF

J gene: TRBJ2-3
clone size: -
V gene: TRBV2
D gene: -
CDR3 DNA: TGTGCCAGCAGTGAAAGGGGGGGGGCTAGCACAGATACGCAGTATTTT
CDR3 protein: CASSERGGASTDTQYF

J gene: TRBJ2-2
clone size: few
V gene: TRBV5-5
D gene: TRBD2
CDR3 DNA: TGTGCCAGCAGCTTAGTCCCCCGGGGAGGGAGTACCGGGGAGCTGTTTTTT
CDR3 protein: CASSLVPRGGSTGELFF

J gene: TRBJ2-1
clone size: few
V gene: TRBV4-2
D gene: TRBD2
CDR3 DNA: TGTGCCAGCAGCCAACACCCCGGGACTAGCGCCAATGAGCAGTTCTTC
CDR3 protein: CASSQHPGTSANEQFF

J gene: TRBJ2-4
clone size: -
V gene: TRBV14
D gene: -
CDR3 DNA: TGTGCCAGCAGTCCAAGAGGTAGCATTCAGTACTTC
CDR3 protein: CASSPRGSIQYF

J gene: TRBJ1-3
clone size: few
V gene: TRBV11-3
D gene: -
CDR3 DNA: TGTGCCAGCAGCTTAACGGGGTCGGGAAACACCATATATTTT
CDR3 protein: CASSLTGSGNTIYF

J gene: TRBJ2-3
clone size: -
V gene: TRBV5-4
D gene: -
CDR3 DNA: TGTGCCAGCAGCTTGGGCAGATCCACAGATACGCAGTATTTT
CDR3 protein: CASSLGRSTDTQYF

J gene: TRBJ1-1
clone size: few
V gene: TRBV28
D gene: TRBD1
CDR3 DNA: TGTGCCAGCAGTCCTCTTCTTAGACAGGGGGCTATGAACACTGAAGCTTTCTTT
CDR3 protein: CASSPLLRQGAMNTEAFF

J gene: TRBJ2-5
clone size: once
V gene: TRBV30
D gene: -
CDR3 DNA: TGTGCCTGGAGTGTTCTTATCCAAGAGACCCAGTACTTC
CDR3 protein: CAWSVLIQETQYF

J gene: TRBJ1-3
clone size: -
V gene: TRBV28
D gene: -
CDR3 DNA: TGTGCCAGCAGCCTCCTGGGCCAGGGCTCTGGAAACACCATATATTTT
CDR3 protein: CASSLLGQGSGNTIYF

J gene: TRBJ2-3
clone size: -
V gene: TRBV6-8
D gene: -
CDR3 DNA: TGTGCCAGCGGGGCTAGCGAGGGAGATACGCAGTATTTT
CDR3 protein: CASGASEGDTQYF

J gene: TRBJ1-5
clone size: once
V gene: TRBV6-1
D gene: -
CDR3 DNA: TGTGCCAGTAACAGGGCTGAAGGGCCCCAGCATTTT
CDR3 protein: CASNRAEGPQHF

J gene: TRBJ1-6
clone size: few
V gene: TRBV5-1
D gene: -
CDR3 DNA: TGCGCCAGCAGCTTGCGGGGAGGTCAGTTGGGGTCACCCCTCCACTTT
CDR3 protein: CASSLRGGQLGSPLHF

J gene: TRBJ1-5
clone size: -
V gene: TRBV7-2
D gene: -
CDR3 DNA: TGTGCCAGCAGCTTCCGCTCAGGGTCCAGCAATCAGCCCCAGCATTTT
CDR3 protein: CASSFRSGSSNQPQHF

J gene: TRBJ2-5
clone size: -
V gene: TRBV7-2
D gene: TRBD2
CDR3 DNA: TGTGCCAGCAGCTTAGCCGTGACTAGCGGGACAGTAGAGACCCAGTACTTC
CDR3 protein: CASSLAVTSGTVETQYF

J gene: TRBJ1-1
clone size: medium-sized
V gene: TRBV25-1
D gene: TRBD1
CDR3 DNA: TGTGCCAGCAGAGACAGGGCTGAAGCTTTCTTT
CDR3 protein: CASRDRAEAFF

J gene: TRBJ1-1
clone size: -
V gene: TRBV2
D gene: TRBD1
CDR3 DNA: TGTGCCAGCAACCAGGACAGGGGGCTGGAGGGAGCTTTCTTT
CDR3 protein: CASNQDRGLEGAFF

J gene: TRBJ2-1
clone size: -
V gene: TRBV5-1
D gene: -
CDR3 DNA: TGCGCCAGCAGCTCCTACAGGCGCAATGAGCAGTTCTTC
CDR3 protein: CASSSYRRNEQFF

J gene: TRBJ2-7
clone size: few
V gene: TRBV6-6
D gene: TRBD1
CDR3 DNA: TGTGCCAGCAGCGACTCTCAGGGACAGGGGGACTACGAGCAGTACTTC
CDR3 protein: CASSDSQGQGDYEQYF

J gene: TRBJ1-6
clone size: -
V gene: TRBV7-8
D gene: TRBD1
CDR3 DNA: TGTGCCAGCAGCTTACCCGGGACAGGGTACTCACCCCTCCACTTT
CDR3 protein: CASSLPGTGYSPLHF

J gene: TRBJ1-2
clone size: few
V gene: TRBV5-1
D gene: TRBD1
CDR3 DNA: TGCGCCAGCAGCTTGGAGGACAGGGTTGGCTACACCTTC
CDR3 protein: CASSLEDRVGYTF

J gene: TRBJ2-7
clone size: few
V gene: TRBV7-9
D gene: TRBD1
CDR3 DNA: TGTGCCAGCAGCCAGAGGGCGGACAGGCCCTCCTACGAGCAGTACTTC
CDR3 protein: CASSQRADRPSYEQYF

J gene: TRBJ1-2
clone size: -
V gene: TRBV4-2
D gene: -
CDR3 DNA: TGTGCCAGCAGCCAAGATCTATTAGGGGAATATGGCTACACCTTC
CDR3 protein: CASSQDLLGEYGYTF

J gene: TRBJ2-5
clone size: -
V gene: TRBV5-1
D gene: TRBD1
CDR3 DNA: TGCGCCAGCAGCTTGGGTGGGACAGGGGGCCAAGAGACCCAGTACTTC
CDR3 protein: CASSLGGTGGQETQYF

J gene: TRBJ2-7
clone size: -
V gene: TRBV4-2
D gene: TRBD2
CDR3 DNA: TGTGCCAGCAGCCTTGAGGGAGGGCGTGGACGCGAGCAGTACTTC
CDR3 protein: CASSLEGGRGREQYF

J gene: TRBJ2-2
clone size: -
V gene: TRBV19
D gene: -
CDR3 DNA: TGTGCCAGTAGTATAAGGGCAGGGATTGGCGGGGAGCTGTTTTTT
CDR3 protein: CASSIRAGIGGELFF

J gene: TRBJ1-1
clone size: once
V gene: TRBV7-3
D gene: -
CDR3 DNA: TGTGCCAGCAGCCCCCACAGGGACACTGAAGCTTTCTTT
CDR3 protein: CASSPHRDTEAFF

J gene: TRBJ2-5
clone size: -
V gene: TRBV30
D gene: -
CDR3 DNA: TGTGCCTGGAGTGTAAGGGACTGGGCCTTCGGAGAGACCCAGTACTTC
CDR3 protein: CAWSVRDWAFGETQYF

J gene: TRBJ1-3
clone size: -
V gene: TRBV27
D gene: TRBD1
CDR3 DNA: TGTGCCAGCAGTTCCCGACAGGGGGCTTCTGGAAACACCATATATTTT
CDR3 protein: CASSSRQGASGNTIYF

J gene: TRBJ2-7
clone size: -
V gene: TRBV5-1
D gene: TRBD1
CDR3 DNA: TGCGCCAGCAGCAGCCGGGACAGGGGGCCGGAGCAGTACTTC
CDR3 protein: CASSSRDRGPEQYF